This T cell receptor beta chain was sequenced for a study of cytomegalovirus exposure and HLA in healthy donors. PCR was performed using 60 Vbeta and 13 Jbeta primers. Only in-frame clones appear in the TCRdb table, and some are missing; sequencing was by immunoSEQ multiplex PCR. The data show approximately 200,000 clones, around 77% seen once. Deletions cut 7 bases from V and 7 bases from J, with 19 bases between. This CDR3 has 14 amino acids. CDR1 and CDR2 (germline): MDHEN, SYDVKM. This sequence was found in a man aged 30 to 39 in good health and CMV-seronegative. The sequenced sample consisted of PBMCs. This chain uses TRBV28 with TRBJ2-5; tentatively, D is TRBD1 (6 bases). In nucleotides, the CDR3 is TGTGCCAGCACACCGGCCTCAGGGGTAGGGACCCAGTACTTC. Translated: CASTPASGVGTQYF.